This entry concerns a single TCR beta chain. Its antigen remains unidentified. The germline gives CDR1 SGHTA, CDR2 FQGNSA. Losses at the gene ends were 1 base for V and 6 bases for J; bases not matched to a gene: 7. CDR3 length: 16 residues. In the PCR, 60 Vbeta and 13 Jbeta primers were used. The table came from immunoSEQ multiplex PCR; TCRdb's copy has only in-frame clones and leaves some out. The sample lists around 150,000 clones, around 80% occurring once. The sample originates from a study of cytomegalovirus exposure and HLA in healthy donors. Broader study findings: Reportedly, TCR beta sequences accurately predicted HLA-A and HLA-B alleles in most subjects. Productive rates of about 90% or about 30% were seen for most TCR beta V segments in an earlier analysis.

The sequenced sample consisted of PBMCs. V is TRBV7-2 and J is TRBJ2-1; 9 positions match TRBD1. The TCR comes from a man younger than 40 in good health and CMV-seropositive. Written as DNA, the CDR3 is TGTGCCAGCAGCTTAGTGGAGGGGACAGGGCGCAATGAGCAGTTCTTC. Encoded protein: CASSLVEGTGRNEQFF. Full variable domain (missing parts from reference TRBV7-2 and TRBJ2-1): GAGVSQSPSNKVTEKGKDVELRCDPISGHTALYWYRQSLGQGLEFLIYFQGNSAPDKSGLPSDRFSAERTGGSVSTLTIQRTQQEDSAVYLCASSLVEGTGRNEQFFGPGTRLTVL.